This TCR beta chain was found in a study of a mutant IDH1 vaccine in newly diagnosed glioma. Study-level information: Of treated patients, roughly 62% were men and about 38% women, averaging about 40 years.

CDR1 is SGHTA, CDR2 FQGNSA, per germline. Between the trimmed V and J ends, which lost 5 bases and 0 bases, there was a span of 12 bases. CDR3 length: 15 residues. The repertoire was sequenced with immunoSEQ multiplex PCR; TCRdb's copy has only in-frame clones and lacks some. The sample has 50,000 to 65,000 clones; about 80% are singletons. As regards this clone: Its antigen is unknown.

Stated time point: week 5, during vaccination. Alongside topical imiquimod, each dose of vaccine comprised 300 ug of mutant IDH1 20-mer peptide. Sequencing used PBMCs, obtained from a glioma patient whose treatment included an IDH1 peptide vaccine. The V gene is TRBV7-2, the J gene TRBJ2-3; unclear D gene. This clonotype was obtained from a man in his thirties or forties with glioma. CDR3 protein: CASSDGRVSTDTQYF. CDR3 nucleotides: TGTGCCAGCAGCGACGGTCGGGTTAGCACAGATACGCAGTATTTT.